These 28 T cell receptor beta chains were all obtained from the same sample, sequenced in a study of T-cell reconstitution after alpha-beta-depleted transplantation in children. Unique molecular identifiers featured in how the TCRbeta library was prepared. From the PCR reads, TCRdb called clonotypes with MiXCR, one entry per CDR3 protein. Found here are about 980,000 distinct CDR3 sequences, around 30% of them singletons; the top ten hold over 25%. Here the sequenced sample was PBMCs, mostly from graft donor cells, taken 360 days after TCRalphabeta/CD19-depleted stem cell transplant. The receptors originated from a boy younger than two who had a stem cell transplant for SCID, so the T cells may come from the graft donor.

There are a few counts of this clonotype. The rearrangement links TRBV7-2 to TRBJ1-5; D ambiguous. CDR1 and CDR2 from the germline V gene are SGHTA and FQGNSA. With 1 base removed from V and 3 bases from J, the gap between germline ends came to 13 bases. The CDR3 runs 16 residues. CDR3 residues: CASSLGYLRHNQPQHF. The CDR3 DNA follows: TGTGCCAGCAGCTTAGGTTATCTGCGGCACAATCAGCCCCAGCATTTT.

The chain combines TRBV6-1 with TRBJ2-7, with 8 bases aligning to TRBD1. CDR1 is MNHNS and CDR2 is SASEGT in the germline V gene. The CDR3 sequence is 13 residues long. V trimming: 1 base; J trimming: 7 bases; junction bases outside the gene matches: 3. The CDR3 reads CASSEGTGTEQYF. The CDR3 DNA is TGTGCCAGCAGTGAAGGGACAGGGACGGAGCAGTACTTC.

This clonotype was found a few times. The chain carries TRBV7-3 and TRBJ2-1; TRBD2 matches at 7 bases. The CDR3 contains 14 residues. V was clipped by 4 bases and J by 8 bases; unmatched bases: 8. In germline, CDR1 is SGHTA, CDR2 FQGTGA. The CDR3 DNA reads as TGTGCCAGCAGCTCCAGCCCAGCGGGGCATGAGCAGTTCTTC. Translating it yields CASSSSPAGHEQFF.

V usage is TRBV12-3 or TRBV12-4 and J usage is TRBJ1-1; maybe TRBD1 (5 bases). The CDR3 extends over 16 amino acids. Trimming pared 2 bases from V and 4 bases from J, leaving 17 bases between. Here the CDR3 DNA reads TGTGCCAGCAGTTTAAGGGTGGCAGGGAGGATCACTGAAGCTTTCTTT. Translation: CASSLRVAGRITEAFF.

A single count supports this clonotype. The rearrangement links TRBV12-3 or TRBV12-4 to TRBJ2-1, with TRBD2 identical over 10 bases. The CDR3 has 17 amino acids. The J segment lost 8 bases and the V segment lost 6 bases, leaving 16 bases of the junction unmatched. The CDR3 protein is CASSRNQAGGPRDEQFF. CDR3 sequence (DNA): TGTGCCAGCAGCCGCAACCAAGCGGGGGGGCCTCGGGATGAGCAGTTCTTC.

The gene calls are TRBV5-1 and TRBJ1-2; D is unresolved. V dropped 3 bases and J dropped 4 bases, with 13 bases sitting between them. The V gene's germline CDR1 is SGHRS and CDR2 YFSETQ. The CDR3 is 14 amino acids. In DNA, the CDR3 is TGCGCCAGCAGCTCCCGGGAAAGTGCCTATGGCTACACCTTC. Its protein product is CASSSRESAYGYTF.

The J gene is TRBJ2-1, the V gene TRBV9; 15 nucleotides align to TRBD2. The CDR3 is made up of 17 amino acids. Germline CDR1 reads SGDLS; CDR2 reads YYNGEE. With V trimmed by 2 bases and J by 2 bases, 2 bases remained unmatched. The CDR3 loop reads CASSVGLAGGPYNEQFF. The CDR3 DNA is TGTGCCAGCAGCGTCGGACTAGCGGGGGGGCCCTACAATGAGCAGTTCTTC.

This clonotype was counted between two and nine times. The chain has TRBV20-1 and TRBJ2-1; 12 bases align to TRBD1. J was trimmed by 8 bases and V by 8 bases; bases with no gene match: 10. This CDR3 region has 14 residues. Germline V gives CDR1 DFQATT, CDR2 SNEGSKA (reference sequence). The CDR3 protein is CSPRQGTGGYEQFF. The CDR3 nucleotides are TGCAGTCCCCGGCAGGGGACAGGGGGCTATGAGCAGTTCTTC.

The gene calls are TRBV20-1 and TRBJ1-3, with D possibly matching TRBD1 (5 bases). CDR3 length: 15 amino acids. The germline V and J ends were trimmed by 0 bases and 6 bases, with 15 bases remaining between them. Germline V lookup: CDR1 DFQATT, CDR2 SNEGSKA (reference sequence). CDR3 loop: CSARDRDLPKNTIYF. Here the CDR3 DNA reads TGCAGTGCTAGAGATCGGGACCTCCCGAAAAACACCATATATTTT.

Only a few counts were recorded for this clonotype. The chain employs TRBV5-1 and TRBJ2-1, with TRBD1 matching over 7 bases. After removal of 1 base from V and 4 bases from J, the junction contained 8 bases not matched to a gene. The CDR3 has 16 residues. Germline CDR1 and CDR2: SGHRS and YFSETQ. CDR3 protein: CASSLYGTVPYNEQFF. The CDR3 nucleotides are TGCGCCAGCAGCTTGTACGGGACAGTCCCTTACAATGAGCAGTTCTTC.

Only one count was recorded for this clonotype. The J gene is TRBJ2-2, the V gene TRBV7-3; TRBD2 might be the D (6 bases). Germline assignment: CDR1 SGHTA and CDR2 FQGTGA. Trimming removed 0 bases at V and 5 bases at J, with 13 bases between. The CDR3 runs to 16 residues. CDR3: CASSLTARAGTGELFF. In DNA form, the CDR3 reads TGTGCCAGCAGCTTAACAGCCAGGGCGGGAACCGGGGAGCTGTTTTTT.

This clonotype has a handful of counts. The chain links TRBV12-3 or TRBV12-4 to TRBJ2-5, with D unresolved. The CDR3 covers 14 residues. Trimming took off 3 bases at V and 7 bases at J, with 15 bases between the two ends. As DNA, the CDR3 is TGTGCCAGCAGTTTGCGCCGGGTTCCAGTGACCCAGTACTTC. Its protein product is CASSLRRVPVTQYF.

There are a few counts of this clonotype. The chain combines TRBV4-2 with TRBJ2-3; 10 nucleotides align to TRBD2. In germline, CDR1 is LGHNA, CDR2 YNFKEQ. Trimming at V came to 4 bases and at J to 3 bases, leaving 4 bases not matched to a gene. This CDR3 comprises 15 residues. CDR3: CASSPGGLATDTQYF. Here the CDR3 DNA reads TGTGCCAGCAGCCCAGGGGGACTAGCGACAGATACGCAGTATTTT.

The V gene is TRBV5-1, the J gene TRBJ1-1; D remains ambiguous. V was trimmed by 5 bases and J by 1 base, leaving 15 bases between them. This CDR3 is 15 amino acids long. The germline V gene has CDR1 SGHRS and CDR2 YFSETQ. The CDR3 here is CASSKIPRENTEAFF. Here the CDR3 DNA reads TGCGCCAGCAGTAAGATCCCTAGGGAGAACACTGAAGCTTTCTTT. Looking up the rest from reference TRBV5-1 and TRBJ1-1 gives the full variable domain: KAGVTQTPRYLIKTRGQQVTLSCSPISGHRSVSWYQQTPGQGLQFLFEYFSETQRNKGNFPGRFSGRQFSNSRSEMNVSTLELGDSALYLCASSKIPRENTEAFFGQGTRLTVV.

The chain employs TRBV12-3 or TRBV12-4 and TRBJ1-6; D possibly corresponds to TRBD1 (5 bases). V was clipped by 5 bases and J by 6 bases, with 14 bases between them. CDR3 length: 15 amino acids. This chain's CDR3 is CASSPTGTVNSPLHF. In nucleotides, the CDR3 is TGTGCCAGCAGTCCCACCGGGACCGTTAATTCACCCCTCCACTTT.

The chain couples TRBV2 to TRBJ2-7; tentative D call: TRBD2 (5 bases). The CDR3 contains 14 residues. V was clipped by 10 bases and J by 7 bases, with 23 bases between them. The V gene's germline CDR1 is SNHLY and CDR2 FYNNEI. CDR3 amino acids: CATTKEPPNSEQYF. In DNA form, the CDR3 reads TGTGCCACGACTAAGGAACCCCCTAATTCAGAGCAGTACTTC.

The chain carries TRBV4-3 and TRBJ2-1, with TRBD2 matching over 11 bases. J was trimmed by 8 bases and V by 0 bases; bases with no gene match: 6. Germline V lookup: CDR1 LGHNA, CDR2 YSLEER. CDR3 length equals 16 residues. CDR3 DNA sequence: TGCGCCAGCAGCCAAGATTTGCTAGCGGGGGGCTATGAGCAGTTCTTC. Amino acid sequence: CASSQDLLAGGYEQFF.

The chain is built from TRBV6-2 or TRBV6-3 and TRBJ1-2; a weak D match, TRBD1 (5 bases). Germline lookup yields CDR1 MNHEY and CDR2 SVGEGT. The CDR3 loop spans 15 amino acids. The V end lost 6 bases, the J end lost 4 bases, and 18 bases lay between the germline ends. This CDR3 reads CASSLIDSNFYGYTF. The CDR3 nucleotides are TGTGCCAGCAGCCTTATCGACAGCAACTTCTATGGCTACACCTTC.

V is TRBV6-5 and J is TRBJ2-5; the D gene could be TRBD1 or TRBD2 (6 bases each). This CDR3 spans 14 amino acids. The V gene's germline CDR1 is MNHEY and CDR2 SVGAGI. Trimming cost V 2 bases and J 3 bases, with 10 bases left between them. The CDR3: CASSYGGQEETQYF. The CDR3 DNA reads as TGTGCCAGCAGTTACGGGGGGCAGGAAGAGACCCAGTACTTC.

The chain recombines TRBV12-3 or TRBV12-4 with TRBJ1-1; D possibly corresponds to TRBD1 (5 bases). The CDR3 extends over 15 amino acids. V was cut by 0 bases and J by 4 bases, with 12 bases left in between. In DNA form, the CDR3 reads TGTGCCAGCAGTTTAGCGCTGGGGGGAAGCACTGAAGCTTTCTTT. Its translation: CASSLALGGSTEAFF.

The table lists this clonotype with a count of one. A much more abundant neighbour one base away suggests this may be a read error. The V call is TRBV20-1, the J call TRBJ2-1, with D hard to call. Trimming shortened V by 3 bases and J by 6 bases, and 3 bases separated the two germline ends. CDR1 DFQATT and CDR2 SNEGSKA come from the germline V gene (reference sequence). The CDR3 covers 10 residues. The CDR3 sequence is CSASFNEQFF. The CDR3 DNA is TGCAGTGCTAGCTTCAATGAGCAGTTCTTC.

A few counts support this clonotype. The chain couples TRBV20-1 to TRBJ1-3, with D perhaps TRBD1 (5 bases). V was trimmed by 0 bases and J by 3 bases, leaving 12 bases between them. Germline-derived CDR1 and CDR2 are DFQATT and SNEGSKA (reference sequence). The CDR3 is 15 amino acids. In DNA form, the CDR3 reads TGCAGTGCTAGAGATGCAGGGATACTTGGAAACACCATATATTTT. It translates to CSARDAGILGNTIYF.

This chain's CDR3 is CASSSPTVPGQDSAKNIQYF. The DNA for the CDR3 is TGCGCCAGCAGCTCACCAACTGTCCCGGGACAGGATTCAGCCAAAAACATTCAGTACTTC. The gene calls are TRBV5-1 and TRBJ2-4; TRBD1 matches 8 bases. J was trimmed by 0 bases and V by 3 bases; bases with no gene match: 17. CDR3 length equals 20 residues. The V gene's germline CDR1 is SGHRS and CDR2 YFSETQ.

This chain connects TRBV7-6 to TRBJ2-3; maybe TRBD1 (6 bases). Trimming removed 5 bases from V and 1 base from J, with 13 bases in between. There are 15 residues in the CDR3. Germline V gene lookup returns CDR1 SGHVS and CDR2 FNYEAQ. The CDR3: CASSLDWTGTDTQYF. The CDR3 nucleotides read TGTGCCAGCAGCCTAGATTGGACAGGCACAGATACGCAGTATTTT. The entire variable domain, with the rest obtained from reference TRBV7-6 and TRBJ2-3, is as follows: GAGVSQSPRYKVTKRGQDVALRCDPISGHVSLYWYRQALGQGPEFLTYFNYEAQQDKSGLPNDRFSAERPEGSISTLTIQRTEQRDSAMYRCASSLDWTGTDTQYFGPGTRLTVL.

This rearrangement joins TRBV5-1 to TRBJ2-3; the D is unclear. V was trimmed by 0 bases and J by 0 bases, leaving 8 bases between them. In germline, CDR1 is SGHRS, CDR2 YFSETQ. This CDR3 region has 15 residues. CDR3: CASSLGAFSTDTQYF. The CDR3 bases are TGCGCCAGCAGCTTGGGGGCATTTAGCACAGATACGCAGTATTTT.

The chain employs TRBV28 and TRBJ1-1, with D unclear. The CDR3 loop spans 14 amino acids. Germline CDR1 reads MDHEN; CDR2 reads SYDVKM. Trimming stripped 8 bases from V and 2 bases from J, with 15 bases between. The CDR3 spells CASCEPSGNTEAFF. The CDR3 DNA follows: TGTGCCAGCTGCGAACCCTCGGGCAACACTGAAGCTTTCTTT.

The chain links TRBV7-8 to TRBJ2-7; D tentatively reads TRBD1 or TRBD2 (5 bases each). Trimming took 2 bases from V and 3 from J, leaving 14 bases between them. The V gene's germline CDR1 is SGHVS and CDR2 FQNEAQ. This CDR3 is built from 15 residues. Here the CDR3 reads CASSLYPGPGYEQYF. CDR3 coding DNA: TGTGCCAGCAGCTTATATCCGGGGCCGGGCTACGAGCAGTACTTC.

The chain has TRBV5-1 and TRBJ2-2, with 8 bases that match TRBD2. With V trimmed by 5 bases and J by 0 bases, 6 bases remained unmatched. Germline-derived CDR1 and CDR2 are SGHRS and YFSETQ. This CDR3 spans 16 amino acids. The CDR3 is CASSRGGLTNTGELFF. The CDR3 region has the DNA TGCGCCAGCAGTCGGGGGGGGCTGACGAACACCGGGGAGCTGTTTTTT. Looking up the rest from reference TRBV5-1 and TRBJ2-2 gives the full variable domain: KAGVTQTPRYLIKTRGQQVTLSCSPISGHRSVSWYQQTPGQGLQFLFEYFSETQRNKGNFPGRFSGRQFSNSRSEMNVSTLELGDSALYLCASSRGGLTNTGELFFGEGSRLTVL.